Listed here are 2 T cell receptor beta chains from one sample, sequenced in a study of Ad26.COV2.S vaccination and SARS-CoV-2 variants. Specified treatment: 15 to 20 received Ad26.COV2.S at low or high dose, single or two shots; roughly 5 received placebo; per-sample allocation not given. The samples date from day 63 after the first vaccine or placebo injection. TCRdb's copy holds only in-frame clones and misses some; the assay was immunoSEQ multiplex PCR. This table has 510,000 or so clones, around nine tenths appearing once. Here the sequenced sample was peripheral blood, taken in a trial of Ad26.COV2.S vaccine versus placebo. The receptors originated from a person between 18 and 60 years old who received the Ad26.COV2.S COVID-19 vaccine or a placebo.

The chain couples TRBV19 to TRBJ2-7, with D possibly being TRBD1 (5 bases). Germline CDR1 LNHDA, CDR2 SQIVND (reference sequence). The CDR3 is 13 amino acids. Trimming pared 10 bases from V and 6 bases from J, leaving 19 bases between. The CDR3 spells CATTGFALSEQYF. The DNA of the CDR3 is TGTGCCACAACAGGATTTGCGCTCTCCGAGCAGTACTTC.

V usage is TRBV29-1 and J usage is TRBJ1-5, with 7 bases identical to TRBD1. Trimming took 6 bases from V and 4 from J; bases not matched to a gene: 6. The V gene's germline CDR1 is SQVTM and CDR2 ANQGSEA. The CDR3 length is 13 residues. The CDR3 DNA sequence: TGCAGCGTACGACAGGGAGGGAATCAGCCCCAGCATTTT. Residues: CSVRQGGNQPQHF.